These T cell receptor beta chains were read from a single sample in a study of T-cell memory formation after mild COVID-19. MiXCR was run by TCRdb on the 5' RACE reads, yielding one entry per CDR3 protein. The data hold 300,000 to 400,000 distinct CDR3 sequences, with approximately 21% observed a single time. Material: PBMCs or a T cell subset sorted from them (not recorded which). These receptors were taken from an adult woman who had mild COVID-19 (a few samples of this study predate the infection). Cell type and time point are not known. Each CDR3 is given with its conserved first and last residue. D genes are given only for firm matches. Size tells how often a clone was seen (once, few, many) or the class of an expanded clone, and some rows leave it out.

V gene	D gene	J gene	clone size	CDR3 protein	CDR3 DNA
TRBV4-1	NA	TRBJ1-4	NA	CASSQQIWGMNEKLFF	TGCGCCAGCAGCCAACAAATATGGGGCATGAATGAAAAACTGTTTTTT
TRBV7-2	NA	TRBJ1-5	few	CASSTDSYNQPQHF	TGTGCCAGCAGCACTGACAGCTACAATCAGCCCCAGCATTTT
TRBV7-2	TRBD1	TRBJ2-7	NA	CASSSDRGRYEQYF	TGTGCCAGCAGCTCCGACAGGGGGCGATACGAGCAGTACTTC
TRBV5-1	NA	TRBJ2-7	NA	CASSLVGAAESYEQYF	TGCGCCAGCAGCTTGGTAGGGGCAGCGGAATCCTACGAGCAGTACTTC
TRBV9	NA	TRBJ2-7	few	CASSVADGGIYEQYF	TGTGCCAGCAGCGTAGCGGACGGGGGTATCTACGAGCAGTACTTC
TRBV27	NA	TRBJ2-7	few	CASRPFSGSTYEQYF	TGTGCCAGCAGACCCTTCTCGGGTTCGACGTACGAGCAGTACTTC
TRBV6-6	NA	TRBJ1-1	NA	CASSYRGQEAFF	TGTGCCAGCAGTTACCGGGGGCAAGAAGCTTTCTTT
TRBV24-1	TRBD2	TRBJ2-1	few	CATSDLAGGPPGEQFF	TGTGCCACCAGTGACTTAGCGGGAGGGCCTCCCGGTGAGCAGTTCTTC
TRBV4-3	TRBD1	TRBJ2-5	NA	CASSQGDRGQETQYF	TGCGCCAGCAGCCAGGGGGACAGGGGGCAAGAGACCCAGTACTTC
TRBV20-1	NA	TRBJ1-1	NA	CSARAVGKNTEAFF	TGCAGTGCTAGAGCGGTAGGGAAGAACACTGAAGCTTTCTTT
TRBV5-1	TRBD1	TRBJ1-1	few	CASSRDRGSVGTEAFF	TGCGCCAGCAGCCGGGACAGGGGGTCTGTAGGCACTGAAGCTTTCTTT
TRBV12-3/TRBV12-4	NA	TRBJ2-4	few	CASSWGSKNIQYF	TGTGCCAGCAGTTGGGGCAGCAAAAACATTCAGTACTTC
TRBV3-1	TRBD2	TRBJ2-4	NA	CASRLAGVGNIQYF	TGTGCCAGCAGGCTAGCGGGGGTCGGAAACATTCAGTACTTC
TRBV6-5	TRBD1	TRBJ2-1	many	CASSYTGDRGSNEQFF	TGTGCCAGCAGTTACACGGGGGACAGGGGATCCAATGAGCAGTTCTTC
TRBV6-2/TRBV6-3	TRBD2	TRBJ2-7	NA	CASRKTSGVTYEQYF	TGTGCCAGCAGAAAGACTAGCGGGGTTACCTACGAGCAGTACTTC
TRBV7-2	NA	TRBJ1-2	NA	CASSLAVSSGGYTF	TGTGCCAGCAGCTTAGCTGTGTCTTCGGGTGGCTACACCTTC
TRBV6-4	NA	TRBJ1-5	NA	CASSGSPGQPQHF	TGTGCCAGCAGTGGGAGTCCCGGCCAGCCCCAGCATTTT
TRBV9	NA	TRBJ2-6	few	CASSVSQAFPGANVLTF	TGTGCCAGCAGCGTAAGCCAGGCCTTCCCTGGGGCCAACGTCCTGACTTTC
TRBV4-1	TRBD1	TRBJ2-3	few	CASSQRTGVRADTQYF	TGCGCCAGCAGCCAACGTACAGGGGTTAGGGCAGATACGCAGTATTTT
TRBV3-1	TRBD2	TRBJ2-7	NA	CASSRTWGGAGAYEQYF	TGTGCCAGCAGCCGCACTTGGGGCGGAGCGGGGGCCTACGAGCAGTACTTC
TRBV20-1	NA	TRBJ2-7	NA	CSARDLGLPMYEQYF	TGCAGTGCTAGAGATCTGGGACTCCCTATGTACGAGCAGTACTTC
TRBV7-9	TRBD1	TRBJ1-2	NA	CASSLARTGGDGGYTF	TGTGCCAGCAGCTTAGCCCGGACAGGGGGCGATGGCGGCTACACCTTC
TRBV11-3	NA	TRBJ2-2	NA	CASSLGPRFGELFF	TGTGCCAGCAGCTTGGGACCCCGGTTCGGGGAGCTGTTTTTT
TRBV4-3	NA	TRBJ2-7	NA	CASSQDRAGVEQYF	TGCGCCAGCAGCCAAGATAGGGCAGGGGTAGAGCAGTACTTC
TRBV15	NA	TRBJ1-1	NA	CATTARENTEAFF	TGTGCCACCACGGCCAGGGAGAACACTGAAGCTTTCTTT
TRBV5-6	NA	TRBJ2-1	NA	CASSRPDNEQFF	TGTGCCAGCAGCCGCCCCGACAATGAGCAGTTCTTC
TRBV12-3/TRBV12-4	NA	TRBJ2-1	NA	CASSRQNEQFF	TGTGCCAGCAGCCGACAAAATGAGCAGTTCTTC
TRBV29-1	TRBD1	TRBJ1-2	few	CSVEDGDSTWNGYTF	TGCAGCGTTGAAGATGGGGACAGTACGTGGAATGGCTACACCTTC
TRBV7-2	NA	TRBJ1-2	NA	CASSPTGVGYGYTF	TGTGCCAGCAGCCCTACCGGGGTCGGGTATGGCTACACCTTC
TRBV19	TRBD1	TRBJ1-5	NA	CASSPEGGSNQPQHF	TGTGCCAGTAGCCCTGAAGGGGGCAGCAATCAGCCCCAGCATTTT
TRBV9	NA	TRBJ2-1	few	CASSAHIGANEQFF	TGTGCCAGCAGCGCACACATTGGGGCGAATGAGCAGTTCTTC
TRBV7-9	NA	TRBJ2-7	few	CASSTRGTPEGEQYF	TGTGCCAGCAGCACTCGGGGGACTCCAGAGGGCGAGCAGTACTTC
TRBV24-1	NA	TRBJ1-6	NA	CATSEPRFGSPLHF	TGTGCCACCAGTGAACCTCGTTTCGGCTCACCCCTCCACTTT
TRBV7-9	NA	TRBJ1-5	many	CASSSSGQPQHF	TGTGCCAGCAGCTCGTCTGGACAGCCCCAGCATTTT
TRBV5-5	NA	TRBJ1-1	NA	CASSFAVGTEAFF	TGTGCCAGCAGCTTCGCAGTAGGCACTGAAGCTTTCTTT
TRBV27	TRBD2	TRBJ2-1	many	CASSPGLASYNEQFF	TGTGCCAGCAGCCCGGGACTAGCGAGCTACAATGAGCAGTTCTTC
TRBV9	TRBD1	TRBJ1-1	few	CASSVEGGTGGEAFF	TGTGCCAGCAGCGTAGAAGGAGGAACAGGGGGTGAAGCTTTCTTT
TRBV30	NA	TRBJ2-7	NA	CAWSASSGYEQYF	TGTGCCTGGAGCGCCTCCTCCGGTTACGAGCAGTACTTC
TRBV7-8	NA	TRBJ2-1	NA	CASSLVRSPGVDEQFF	TGTGCCAGCAGCTTAGTTCGGTCTCCGGGGGTCGATGAGCAGTTCTTC
TRBV12-3/TRBV12-4	NA	TRBJ2-7	few	CASSGQVGYEQYF	TGTGCCAGCTCGGGGCAGGTTGGGTACGAGCAGTACTTC
TRBV7-6	NA	TRBJ2-1	NA	CASSLPTRGGEQFF	TGTGCCAGCAGCCTCCCTACCCGCGGCGGAGAGCAGTTCTTC
TRBV15	TRBD1	TRBJ2-7	few	CATSRDRDRGYEQYF	TGTGCCACCAGCAGGGACCGGGACAGGGGGTACGAGCAGTACTTC
TRBV20-1	NA	TRBJ2-3	few	CSAIEQVVSELNSDTQYF	TGCAGTGCTATCGAGCAAGTTGTTTCCGAGTTAAACTCAGATACGCAGTATTTT
TRBV25-1	NA	TRBJ1-1	few	CASSELFFDSGDLNTEAFF	TGTGCCAGCAGTGAATTGTTTTTTGACAGTGGGGATCTGAACACTGAAGCTTTCTTT
TRBV28	TRBD1	TRBJ2-1	few	CASSFSGQGNNEQFF	TGTGCCAGCAGTTTTTCAGGACAGGGGAACAATGAGCAGTTCTTC
TRBV6-4	NA	TRBJ2-5	NA	CAHYNPAEETQYF	TGTGCCCACTACAACCCAGCGGAAGAGACCCAGTACTTC
TRBV20-1	NA	TRBJ2-3	NA	CSARTSTGRFTDTQYF	TGCAGTGCTAGAACCTCGACAGGGAGGTTCACAGATACGCAGTATTTT
TRBV12-3/TRBV12-4	NA	TRBJ1-2	few	CASSLGQDLYGYTF	TGTGCCAGCAGTTTAGGACAGGACCTCTATGGCTACACCTTC
TRBV7-2	NA	TRBJ1-2	few	CASSFSSVDGYTF	TGTGCCAGCAGCTTTTCTTCCGTGGATGGCTACACCTTC